In its sample, the clone carrying this T cell receptor beta chain was seen a few times. Antigen: not known. Of the isolated RNA, all was reverse transcribed, and so the sequenced material was expressed TCRB transcripts. Measured with immunoSEQ multiplex PCR; TCRdb has only the in-frame clones, and not every one. The sample includes 640,000 or so clones, over 13% of them seen just once. The sample originates from a study of beta chain features in type 1 diabetes. All sorted populations exceeded 95% purity. Notes on the study in general: Reads derived from cDNA could over-represent cells showing high TCR expression. Moderate but significant shortening of TCRB CDR3s was recorded in all four CD4+ subsets from Type 1 diabetes patients. With patients and controls alike, PCR might favor shorter templates to an equal degree. The naive, central memory and Treg TCRB repertoires of patients appeared to be more similar to one another than those of healthy donors.

The CDR3 has 16 residues. The V gene lost 3 bases and the J gene lost 2 bases, with 16 bases spanning the gap. Looked up from germline, CDR1 is ENHRY and CDR2 is SYGVKD. The material sequenced was naive CD4+ T cells from blood. This receptor was obtained from a man aged 18 to 35 with type 1 diabetes. J is TRBJ2-5 and V is TRBV10-3, with D unclear. CDR3 in DNA: TGTGCCATCAGTGATCACAGCCCCACGGTACAAGAGACCCAGTACTTC. It yields the protein CAISDHSPTVQETQYF.